This T cell receptor (beta chain) was recorded in a study of identical twins. V was clipped by 5 bases and J by 5 bases; unmatched bases: 4. From germline, CDR1 is DFQATT and CDR2 SNEGSKA (reference sequence). CDR3 length: 14 residues. TCRdb reanalysed the 5' RACE reads using MiXCR and keeps one entry per CDR3 protein. The data show roughly 690,000 distinct CDR3 sequences, 21% seen once. This same sample was also part of a study on T cells expressing NK-cell markers.

Sequencing was performed on PBMCs. This TCR came from a woman in her late teens or twenties in good health. The rearrangement links TRBV20-1 to TRBJ2-2; 11 nucleotides line up with TRBD1. Here the CDR3 reads CSADRDRGTGELFF. The CDR3 DNA is TGCAGTGCTGACCGGGACAGGGGGACCGGGGAGCTGTTTTTT.